Sequencing of this T cell receptor (beta chain) was carried out in a study of blood T cell repertoires in COVID-19. Study context: The analysed material was cDNA or gDNA that came from T cells, B-cell-depleted T cells, or PBMCs.

Source study methods: Estimation of nucleated cell counts relied on the amplification of reference gene primers. Here immunoSEQ multiplex PCR was the method, and the copy in TCRdb shows in-frame clones only, minus some. V, J and clone size were drawn from that table, and D and trimming were deduced from the DNA. The sample includes a few hundred thousand clones, about 85% of them seen just once. Germline CDR1 reads MNHEY; CDR2 reads SVGAGI. The J segment lost 1 base and the V segment lost 6 bases, leaving 1 base of the junction unmatched. CDR3 length equals 14 residues. This chain joins TRBV6-5 and TRBJ2-5; TRBD2 matches 11 bases. The origin of this receptor is a man in his fifties or sixties who had recovered from COVID-19. The sequencing sample was made of peripheral blood. CDR3 coding DNA: TGTGCCAGCAGGGGACTAGCGGCCCAAGAGACCCAGTACTTC. Protein: CASRGLAAQETQYF.